Listed below are T cell receptor beta chains from one sample, sequenced in a study of human T cells and chemical hapten exposure. Using its own MiXCR run on the RACE reads, TCRdb lists one record per CDR3 protein. The sample contains roughly 380,000 distinct CDR3 sequences, 5.1% of which appear only once. The sequenced sample was whole blood, obtained in connection with sensitization to the hapten diphenylcyclopropenone (DPC). The origin of the receptors is a woman aged 45-59 years with alopecia areata. Some clones in this sample may be carry-over from other donors' samples. Each CDR3 is given with its conserved first and last residue. Each record gives: clone size, J gene, V gene, D gene, CDR3 DNA, CDR3 protein. D genes are given only for firm matches. Only part of the rows carry a size: once, few, many, or a class if the clone is expanded.

size: -; J: TRBJ1-3; V: TRBV29-1; D: -; DNA: TGCAGCATCTGGACGGCGTCCTCTGGAAACACCATATATTTT; CDR3: CSIWTASSGNTIYF
size: many; J: TRBJ2-7; V: TRBV13; D: -; DNA: TGTGCCAGCAGCTTAAGCCCAAGCGAGCAGTACTTC; CDR3: CASSLSPSEQYF
size: many; J: TRBJ2-2; V: TRBV7-9; D: -; DNA: TGTGCCAGCATCCCCTCCGGGTCGGACACCGGGGAGCTGTTTTTT; CDR3: CASIPSGSDTGELFF
size: many; J: TRBJ2-7; V: TRBV18; D: TRBD2; DNA: TGTGCCAGCTCACCGGGGACTAGCGGGATTCGGTCCGAGCAGTACTTC; CDR3: CASSPGTSGIRSEQYF
size: -; J: TRBJ1-5; V: TRBV6-6; D: -; DNA: TGTGCCAGCAGAGGCAGCGATCAGCCCCTGCATTTT; CDR3: CASRGSDQPLHF
size: many; J: TRBJ2-3; V: TRBV7-2; D: -; DNA: TGTGCCAGCAGCTTAGTTAAGGGGTATACAGATACGCAGTATTTT; CDR3: CASSLVKGYTDTQYF
size: -; J: TRBJ1-6; V: TRBV28; D: TRBD1; DNA: TGTGCCAGCAAGGGGACAGGGACTTTACCCCTCCACTTT; CDR3: CASKGTGTLPLHF
size: -; J: TRBJ1-1; V: TRBV21-1; D: -; DNA: TGTGCCAGCAGCAAGGCGCAGGGCTTGATCACTGAAGCTTTCTTT; CDR3: CASSKAQGLITEAFF
size: few; J: TRBJ2-7; V: TRBV5-4; D: TRBD2; DNA: TGTGCCAGCAGCCCGAACGCGGGAGTTATCTCCTACGAGCAGTACTTC; CDR3: CASSPNAGVISYEQYF
size: many; J: TRBJ1-2; V: TRBV29-1; D: TRBD1; DNA: TGCAGCGTTGCGGGACAGGGAGGGTATGGCTACACCTTC; CDR3: CSVAGQGGYGYTF
size: -; J: TRBJ1-5; V: TRBV12-3/TRBV12-4; D: -; DNA: TGTGCCAGCAGTCCATCCCGTAGCAATCAGCCCCAGCATTTT; CDR3: CASSPSRSNQPQHF
size: many; J: TRBJ2-1; V: TRBV4-3; D: TRBD2; DNA: TGCGCCAGCAGCCAAGGACTAGCGGGAGGATATACGATGCATGAGCAGTTCTTC; CDR3: CASSQGLAGGYTMHEQFF
size: few; J: TRBJ2-7; V: TRBV21-1; D: -; DNA: TGTGCCAGCAGCAAAGCGGAGGGGGCAGGGCACGAGCAGTACTTC; CDR3: CASSKAEGAGHEQYF
size: many; J: TRBJ1-6; V: TRBV10-3; D: -; DNA: TGTGCCATCAGACCCGGGGATCGCGATAATTCACCCCTCCACTTT; CDR3: CAIRPGDRDNSPLHF
size: few; J: TRBJ1-5; V: TRBV6-1; D: -; DNA: TGTGCCAGCATTGCAGGGGTCAATCAGCCCCAGCATTTT; CDR3: CASIAGVNQPQHF
size: many; J: TRBJ1-1; V: TRBV12-3/TRBV12-4; D: TRBD1; DNA: TGTGCCAGCAGCGCAACAGGGGGGGTCACTGAAGCTTTCTTT; CDR3: CASSATGGVTEAFF
size: many; J: TRBJ2-3; V: TRBV29-1; D: TRBD2; DNA: TGCAGCGTTGGCCTTAGCGGGGCCGCAGATACGCAGTATTTT; CDR3: CSVGLSGAADTQYF
size: -; J: TRBJ2-2; V: TRBV7-8; D: TRBD2; DNA: TGTGCCAGCAGCTTTGGGACTAGCGGGACAATCGGGGAGCTGTTTTTT; CDR3: CASSFGTSGTIGELFF
size: few; J: TRBJ2-7; V: TRBV11-2; D: TRBD2; DNA: TGTGCCAGCAGCTTAGGGCTAGCGGGGAACTACGAGCAGTACTTC; CDR3: CASSLGLAGNYEQYF
size: many; J: TRBJ1-1; V: TRBV15; D: TRBD1; DNA: TGTGCCACCAGCACGAGACAGGGGTCGAACACTGAAGCTTTCTTT; CDR3: CATSTRQGSNTEAFF
size: few; J: TRBJ1-1; V: TRBV7-6; D: -; DNA: TGTGCCAGCAGCACTTTCCGAAGGACTGAAGCTTTCTTT; CDR3: CASSTFRRTEAFF
size: many; J: TRBJ2-1; V: TRBV12-3/TRBV12-4; D: TRBD2; DNA: TGTGCCAGCAGTCTGACTAGCGGGTTATACAATGAGCAGTTCTTC; CDR3: CASSLTSGLYNEQFF
size: many; J: TRBJ2-1; V: TRBV6-5; D: -; DNA: TGTGCCAGCAGTTTTCAGAGCTCCTACAATGAGCAGTTCTTC; CDR3: CASSFQSSYNEQFF
size: few; J: TRBJ2-3; V: TRBV5-6; D: TRBD2; DNA: TGTGCCAGCAGCTTGGCGACACTAGCGGGAGGGCCCCATACGCAGTATTTT; CDR3: CASSLATLAGGPHTQYF
size: many; J: TRBJ2-5; V: TRBV2; D: TRBD2; DNA: TGTGCCAGCAGTGCTTCCAGCGGGAGAGAGACCCAGTACTTC; CDR3: CASSASSGRETQYF
size: few; J: TRBJ1-5; V: TRBV7-6; D: TRBD1; DNA: TGTGCCAGCAGCGCCGGGACAGGGGTGCAGCCCCAGCATTTT; CDR3: CASSAGTGVQPQHF
size: few; J: TRBJ1-1; V: TRBV27; D: -; DNA: TGTGCCAGCAGTACCAGCACATTAGTAAAGGCGGCTTTCTTT; CDR3: CASSTSTLVKAAFF
size: few; J: TRBJ2-3; V: TRBV2; D: TRBD2; DNA: TGTGCCAGCACCCCCCGCGGGGGGGGGCCAGATACGCAGTATTTT; CDR3: CASTPRGGGPDTQYF
size: -; J: TRBJ2-3; V: TRBV7-9; D: TRBD1; DNA: TGTGCCAGCAGCTTCCGGGACAGGAGCACAGATACGCAGTATTTT; CDR3: CASSFRDRSTDTQYF
size: few; J: TRBJ1-1; V: TRBV2; D: -; DNA: TGTGCCGGAGCCGACGGGGACACTGAAGCTTTCTTT; CDR3: CAGADGDTEAFF
size: many; J: TRBJ1-1; V: TRBV12-3/TRBV12-4; D: -; DNA: TGTGCCAGCAGTTTATTGGGCACTGAAGCTTTCTTT; CDR3: CASSLLGTEAFF